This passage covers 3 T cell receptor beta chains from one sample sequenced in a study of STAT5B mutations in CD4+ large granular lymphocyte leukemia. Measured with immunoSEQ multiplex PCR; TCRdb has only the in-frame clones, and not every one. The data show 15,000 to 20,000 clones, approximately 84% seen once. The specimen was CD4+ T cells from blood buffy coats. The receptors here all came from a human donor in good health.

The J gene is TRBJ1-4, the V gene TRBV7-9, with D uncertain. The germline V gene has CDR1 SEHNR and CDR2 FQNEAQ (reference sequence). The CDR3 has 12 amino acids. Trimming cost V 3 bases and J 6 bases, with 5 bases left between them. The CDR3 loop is CASSLSDEKLFF. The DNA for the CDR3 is TGTGCCAGCAGCTTGTCGGATGAAAAACTGTTTTTT.

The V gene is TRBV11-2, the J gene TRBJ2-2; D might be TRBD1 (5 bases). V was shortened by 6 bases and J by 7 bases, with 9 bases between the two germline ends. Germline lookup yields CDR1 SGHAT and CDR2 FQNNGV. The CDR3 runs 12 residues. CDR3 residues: CASSQGVGELFF. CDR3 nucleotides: TGTGCCAGCAGTCAAGGGGTCGGGGAGCTGTTTTTT.

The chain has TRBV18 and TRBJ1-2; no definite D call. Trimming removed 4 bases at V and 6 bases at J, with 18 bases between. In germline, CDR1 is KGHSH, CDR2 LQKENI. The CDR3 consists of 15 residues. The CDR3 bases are TGTGCCAGCTCACGCGATCTCGTACTGGACCATGGCTACACCTTC. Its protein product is CASSRDLVLDHGYTF.